The rows below give T cell receptor beta chains drawn from one sample of a study of shared clonotypes between healthy human individuals. TCRdb's table, derived via immunoSEQ multiplex PCR, lists solely in-frame clones and lacks some. The repertoire holds over 1.4 million clones, with approximately 96% as singletons. Specimen: naive CD4+ T cells sorted from blood. The receptors were gathered from a man younger than 40 in good health. CDR3s include the opening cysteine and the closing phenylalanine or tryptophan. D genes are given only for firm matches. A row's size may be missing; if present it is once, few, many or a size class.

length	V	D	size	J	CDR3	DNA
14	TRBV6-6	TRBD1	-	TRBJ1-5	CASSYRTGYQPQHF	TGTGCCAGCAGTTATCGGACAGGCTATCAGCCCCAGCATTTT
10	TRBV20-1	-	-	TRBJ2-7	CSASMGEQYF	TGCAGTGCTAGTATGGGAGAGCAGTACTTC
15	TRBV18	-	once	TRBJ2-7	CASSPRGGVDGEQYF	TGTGCCAGCTCACCCCGCGGTGGAGTGGATGGCGAGCAGTACTTC
13	TRBV13	-	-	TRBJ2-7	CASSPTGLYEQYF	TGTGCCAGCAGCCCCACTGGGTTGTACGAGCAGTACTTC
13	TRBV2	TRBD1	-	TRBJ2-7	CASMGTGPTKQYF	TGTGCCAGCATGGGGACAGGACCTACGAAGCAGTACTTC
14	TRBV9	-	once	TRBJ2-7	CASSVDMDPYEQYF	TGTGCCAGCAGCGTAGATATGGATCCCTACGAGCAGTACTTC
12	TRBV5-5	-	-	TRBJ2-5	CASTYAGETQYF	TGTGCCAGCACCTATGCTGGGGAGACCCAGTACTTC
17	TRBV10-3	TRBD2	-	TRBJ2-1	CAISPLTSGTDPSEQFF	TGTGCCATCAGTCCCCTGACTAGCGGGACCGACCCATCGGAGCAGTTCTTC
15	TRBV6-5	-	-	TRBJ2-7	CASSYGATRYYEQYF	TGTGCCAGCAGTTACGGGGCGACTAGATACTACGAGCAGTACTTC
15	TRBV5-4	TRBD2	-	TRBJ2-2	CASSLAGVATGELFF	TGTGCCAGCAGCTTAGCGGGAGTTGCGACCGGGGAGCTGTTTTTT
14	TRBV6-5	TRBD2	-	TRBJ2-1	CASSRARLAGEQFF	TGTGCCAGCAGTCGGGCTAGACTAGCGGGAGAGCAGTTCTTC
15	TRBV5-5	TRBD1	-	TRBJ2-7	CASSLMGQLIREQYF	TGTGCCAGCAGCTTGATGGGACAGCTAATCCGCGAGCAGTACTTC
14	TRBV15	-	-	TRBJ2-1	CATSGRDRGNEQFF	TGTGCCACCAGCGGGAGGGACAGAGGTAATGAGCAGTTCTTC
14	TRBV6-1	-	once	TRBJ1-4	CASRVYGAGEKLFF	TGTGCCAGCCGGGTTTACGGGGCAGGAGAAAAACTGTTTTTT
16	TRBV5-1	TRBD2	-	TRBJ2-7	CASSLVDSGTIYEQYF	TGCGCCAGCAGCTTGGTCGATAGCGGGACTATCTACGAGCAGTACTTC
15	TRBV2	-	-	TRBJ1-1	CASLYSKLMNTEAFF	TGTGCCAGCCTCTACAGTAAACTAATGAACACTGAAGCTTTCTTT
15	TRBV10-3	TRBD2	-	TRBJ2-2	CAISESGAGVRELFF	TGTGCCATCAGTGAGTCCGGCGCGGGAGTCCGGGAGCTGTTTTTT
14	TRBV6-1	-	-	TRBJ1-5	CASSPWAGVEPQHF	TGTGCCAGCAGTCCCTGGGCGGGGGTTGAGCCCCAGCATTTT
15	TRBV6-1	TRBD1	-	TRBJ1-4	CASRKPGQGIEKLFF	TGTGCCAGCAGAAAACCGGGACAGGGCATTGAAAAACTGTTTTTT
15	TRBV7-2	-	-	TRBJ1-4	CASSLTPDSYEKLFF	TGTGCCAGCAGCTTGACGCCGGACAGCTATGAAAAACTGTTTTTT
15	TRBV6-4	-	-	TRBJ2-6	CASSDGISGANVLTF	TGTGCCAGCAGTGACGGCATCTCTGGGGCCAACGTCCTGACTTTC
15	TRBV2	TRBD2	-	TRBJ2-7	CASRAQRAGAYEQYF	TGTGCCAGCAGGGCGCAACGAGCGGGAGCCTACGAGCAGTACTTC
15	TRBV10-1	TRBD1	-	TRBJ2-7	CASSDPGQGGLEQYF	TGCGCCAGCAGCGATCCGGGACAGGGGGGTCTCGAGCAGTACTTC
14	TRBV9	-	-	TRBJ1-4	CASSVGQPNEKLFF	TGTGCCAGCAGCGTTGGACAGCCTAATGAAAAACTGTTTTTT
13	TRBV7-9	-	-	TRBJ2-1	CASSLTGYNEQFF	TGTGCCAGCAGCTTAACCGGCTACAATGAGCAGTTCTTC
18	TRBV12-2	-	-	TRBJ2-2	CASRPPLTSGRNTGELFF	TGTGCAAGTCGCCCCCCCCTTACTAGCGGGAGGAACACCGGGGAGCTGTTTTTT
16	TRBV14	-	-	TRBJ2-7	CASSQREGQIFTKQYF	TGTGCCAGCAGCCAAAGGGAGGGACAGATATTTACGAAGCAGTACTTC
17	TRBV5-4	TRBD2	once	TRBJ2-1	CASSFQGTSGWYNEQFF	TGTGCCAGCAGCTTCCAGGGGACTAGCGGGTGGTACAATGAGCAGTTCTTC
17	TRBV7-2	-	-	TRBJ2-3	CASSPTHGMGPTDTQYF	TGTGCCAGCAGCCCTACCCATGGGATGGGCCCGACAGATACGCAGTATTTT
15	TRBV29-1	TRBD2	few	TRBJ2-5	CSVEWGGRFQETQYF	TGCAGCGTTGAATGGGGCGGGAGGTTCCAAGAGACCCAGTACTTC
16	TRBV7-2	-	-	TRBJ2-3	CASSLVGGWTTDTQYF	TGTGCCAGCAGCTTAGTAGGTGGTTGGACAACAGATACGCAGTATTTT
12	TRBV11-2	-	-	TRBJ2-7	CASSLVSYEQYF	TGTGCCAGCAGCCTAGTGTCCTACGAGCAGTACTTC
15	TRBV2	TRBD2	once	TRBJ2-5	CASSVGGDPQETQYF	TGTGCCAGCAGTGTCGGGGGGGACCCCCAAGAGACCCAGTACTTC
12	TRBV6-6	-	-	TRBJ2-3	CAVAGNRDTQYF	TGTGCCGTGGCGGGGAACCGAGATACGCAGTATTTT
13	TRBV18	-	-	TRBJ1-5	CASSPHADQPQHF	TGTGCCAGCTCACCACATGCTGATCAGCCCCAGCATTTT
16	TRBV7-8	TRBD1	once	TRBJ2-2	CASSLELRGRTGELFF	TGTGCCAGCAGCTTAGAATTGAGGGGGCGAACCGGGGAGCTGTTTTTT
13	TRBV19	TRBD1	-	TRBJ1-1	CASSSDRTAEAFF	TGTGCCAGTAGTTCGGACAGGACCGCTGAAGCTTTCTTT
14	TRBV6-4	TRBD2	-	TRBJ2-1	CASKLAGHYNEQFF	TGTGCCAGTAAATTAGCGGGCCACTACAATGAGCAGTTCTTC
13	TRBV6-5	-	-	TRBJ1-5	CASSLDGDQPQHF	TGTGCCAGCAGTTTGGACGGGGATCAGCCCCAGCATTTT
16	TRBV18	-	-	TRBJ2-2	CASSPRAGVGTGELFF	TGTGCCAGCTCACCTCGGGCAGGAGTCGGCACCGGGGAGCTGTTTTTT
13	TRBV4-1	-	-	TRBJ2-1	CASSQGWRLEQFF	TGCGCCAGCAGCCAAGGTTGGAGGCTGGAGCAGTTCTTC
11	TRBV5-1	TRBD2	-	TRBJ2-5	CATRGEETQYF	TGCGCCACCCGGGGGGAAGAGACCCAGTACTTC
12	TRBV5-1	-	-	TRBJ2-7	CASSLHSYEQYF	TGCGCCAGCAGCTTGCACAGCTACGAGCAGTACTTC
15	TRBV5-6	TRBD1	-	TRBJ2-7	CASSLYGTGVGEQYF	TGTGCCAGCAGCTTATACGGGACAGGGGTAGGCGAGCAGTACTTC
18	TRBV5-1	TRBD2	-	TRBJ2-2	CASSSGLAGAGRTGELFF	TGCGCCAGCAGCTCTGGACTAGCGGGAGCGGGGCGCACCGGGGAGCTGTTTTTT
13	TRBV5-1	-	-	TRBJ2-7	CASRKEAVDEQYF	TGCGCCAGCAGAAAGGAGGCAGTGGACGAGCAGTACTTC
13	TRBV29-1	TRBD1	-	TRBJ1-3	CSAGTVGGNTIYF	TGCAGCGCCGGGACAGTTGGTGGAAACACCATATATTTT
13	TRBV7-9	-	-	TRBJ1-5	CASSLGGTQPQHF	TGTGCCAGCAGCTTAGGAGGGACTCAGCCCCAGCATTTT
14	TRBV27	TRBD1	-	TRBJ1-2	CASSPYGQGIGYTF	TGTGCCAGCAGTCCATACGGACAGGGCATAGGCTACACCTTC
14	TRBV15	-	-	TRBJ2-1	CATSQDRIYNEQFF	TGTGCCACCAGCCAAGACAGGATTTACAATGAGCAGTTCTTC
15	TRBV5-4	-	-	TRBJ2-7	CASSSPGRQTYEQYF	TGTGCCAGCAGCTCGCCGGGACGCCAAACCTACGAGCAGTACTTC
12	TRBV10-2	-	-	TRBJ2-7	CASSERGHEQYF	TGCGCCAGCAGTGAACGGGGCCACGAGCAGTACTTC